Each of the 14 T cell receptor beta chains below was sequenced from the same sample in a study of blood T cell repertoires in COVID-19. Profiling relied on immunoSEQ multiplex PCR, and the TCRdb table lists in-frame clones only, not all of them. The sample holds roughly 110,000 clones; about 87% are singletons and the top ten take approximately 6.2%. The sample comprised peripheral blood. The source is a man in his fifties with active or convalescent COVID-19.

This clone was seen a single time. This chain connects TRBV20-1 to TRBJ2-3, with 9 bases fitting TRBD2. CDR3 length: 14 amino acids. Looked up from germline, CDR1 is DFQATT and CDR2 is SNEGSKA (reference sequence). V was pared by 3 bases and J by 5 bases, with 6 bases of the junction left unmatched. The CDR3 sequence: CSASPSGIIDTQYF. The CDR3 DNA follows: TGCAGTGCTAGTCCTAGCGGGATAATAGATACGCAGTATTTT.

The V and J genes are TRBV28 and TRBJ1-4, with a tentative D call TRBD1 (5 bases). Germline CDR1 MDHEN, CDR2 SYDVKM. Trimming removed 6 bases at V and 4 bases at J, with 12 bases between. The CDR3 consists of 14 residues. The CDR3 sequence: CASSKQAYNEKLFF. In nucleotides, the CDR3 is TGTGCCAGCAGCAAACAGGCGTATAATGAAAAACTGTTTTTT.

V and J are TRBV5-1 and TRBJ2-7; 11 bases are a match to TRBD2. The CDR3 has 16 amino acids. The trim removed 2 bases at V and 3 bases at J, leaving 7 bases unmatched. Per the germline V gene, CDR1 is SGHRS and CDR2 is YFSETQ. CDR3 nucleotides: TGCGCCAGCAGCTTAACCCTAGCGGGAGGCGGCTACGAGCAGTACTTC. It is translated as CASSLTLAGGGYEQYF.

This clone was counted a few times. The rearrangement links TRBV15 to TRBJ1-3, with D possibly matching TRBD1 (5 bases). The CDR3 length is 15 residues. Trimming removed 1 base from V and 1 base from J, with 8 bases in between. The germline V gene encodes CDR1 LNHNV and CDR2 YYDKDF (reference sequence). The CDR3 bases are TGTGCCACCAGCAGAGGTGGGGCTTCTGGAAACACCATATATTTT. It codes for CATSRGGASGNTIYF.

The sample holds one count of this clone. V gene TRBV3-1 (or the pseudogene TRBV3-2) combines with J gene TRBJ2-2, with D perhaps matching TRBD2 (5 bases). This CDR3 is built from 14 residues. In germline, CDR1 is LGHDT, CDR2 YNNKEL (reference sequence). V lost 4 bases to trimming and J lost 1 base, with 7 bases between them. The CDR3: CASSRSGNTGELFF. CDR3 sequence (DNA): TGTGCCAGCAGCCGAAGCGGGAACACCGGGGAGCTGTTTTTT.

V usage is TRBV5-1 and J usage is TRBJ2-1; D is undetermined. The V and J ends lost 0 bases and 0 bases respectively, with 7 bases between them. Germline CDR1 is SGHRS and CDR2 is YFSETQ. The CDR3 loop spans 15 amino acids. This chain's CDR3 is CASSLVRSSYNEQFF. The CDR3 DNA reads as TGCGCCAGCAGCTTGGTACGGAGCTCCTACAATGAGCAGTTCTTC.

The CDR3 DNA is TGCGCCAGCAGTCTACAGACCCAAGAGACCCAGTACTTC. It translates to CASSLQTQETQYF. The gene calls are TRBV10-2 and TRBJ2-5, with no clear D. Germline V gene sequence: CDR1 WSHSY, CDR2 SAAADI. Trimming removed 5 bases from V and 1 base from J, with 8 bases in between. The CDR3 loop spans 13 amino acids.

This rearrangement joins TRBV12-3 or TRBV12-4 to TRBJ2-2, with no clear D. The CDR3 extends over 13 amino acids. V lost 1 base, J lost 7 bases, and 7 bases lay in between. The CDR3 DNA follows: TGTGCCAGCAGTTTAGGAGGTATCGGGGAGCTGTTTTTT. Amino acids: CASSLGGIGELFF.

J is TRBJ2-3 and V is TRBV15; 12 bases line up with TRBD2. The CDR3 contains 16 residues. Germline V gene data show CDR1 as LNHNV and CDR2 as YYDKDF (reference sequence). V lost 1 base, J lost 6 bases, and 5 bases stayed unmatched. The CDR3 protein is CATSRGTSGIGDTQYF. The CDR3 coding sequence is TGTGCCACCAGCAGAGGGACTAGCGGGATTGGGGATACGCAGTATTTT.

The chain combines TRBV7-6 with TRBJ2-7; D call uncertain. Trimming stripped 5 bases from V and 2 bases from J, with 22 bases between. This CDR3 comprises 17 residues. Per the germline V gene, CDR1 is SGHVS and CDR2 is FNYEAQ. The CDR3 spells CASSLTASTSPPYEQYF. CDR3 sequence (DNA): TGTGCCAGCAGCCTCACGGCATCGACATCACCCCCCTACGAGCAGTACTTC. The full variable domain, with the rest looked up from reference TRBV7-6 and TRBJ2-7, is GAGVSQSPRYKVTKRGQDVALRCDPISGHVSLYWYRQALGQGPEFLTYFNYEAQQDKSGLPNDRFSAERPEGSISTLTIQRTEQRDSAMYRCASSLTASTSPPYEQYFGPGTRLTVT.

This chain uses TRBV27 with TRBJ1-4; D gene unclear. The germline V gene encodes CDR1 MNHEY and CDR2 SMNVEV (reference sequence). The germline V and J ends were trimmed by 5 bases and 8 bases, with 15 bases remaining between them. The CDR3 is 14 residues long. This CDR3 is CASSIGPGREKLFF. CDR3 sequence (DNA): TGTGCCAGCAGTATTGGACCCGGGAGGGAAAAACTGTTTTTT.

This rearrangement joins TRBV6-5 to TRBJ2-3, with 14 bases identical to TRBD2. Germline V gene sequence: CDR1 MNHEY, CDR2 SVGAGI. The CDR3 consists of 15 residues. Trimming removed 5 bases from V and 6 bases from J; junction bases left unmatched: 4. The CDR3 region is CASSLGLAGEDTQYF. The CDR3 DNA follows: TGTGCCAGCAGTCTGGGACTAGCGGGAGAGGATACGCAGTATTTT.

The gene calls are TRBV29-1 and TRBJ1-1, with a tentative D call TRBD1 (6 bases). Germline CDR1 SQVTM, CDR2 ANQGSEA. Trimming left V 6 bases short and J 0 bases short, with 11 bases between. There are 13 residues in the CDR3. The CDR3 bases are TGCAGCGTCCCGGGACATTTGAACACTGAAGCTTTCTTT. Encoded protein: CSVPGHLNTEAFF.

The chain links TRBV15 to TRBJ1-2; D gene uncertain. The germline gives CDR1 LNHNV, CDR2 YYDKDF (reference sequence). The CDR3 runs to 13 residues. V lost 1 base and J 6 bases, leaving 9 bases between the germline ends. CDR3 amino acids: CATSRVSRNGYTF. The CDR3 coding sequence is TGTGCCACCAGCAGAGTTTCCCGTAATGGCTACACCTTC. The entire variable domain, with the rest obtained from reference TRBV15 and TRBJ1-2, is as follows: DAMVIQNPRYQVTQFGKPVTLSCSQTLNHNVMYWYQQKSSQAPKLLFHYYDKDFNNEADTPDNFQSRRPNTSFCFLDIRSPGLGDTAMYLCATSRVSRNGYTFGSGTRLTVV.